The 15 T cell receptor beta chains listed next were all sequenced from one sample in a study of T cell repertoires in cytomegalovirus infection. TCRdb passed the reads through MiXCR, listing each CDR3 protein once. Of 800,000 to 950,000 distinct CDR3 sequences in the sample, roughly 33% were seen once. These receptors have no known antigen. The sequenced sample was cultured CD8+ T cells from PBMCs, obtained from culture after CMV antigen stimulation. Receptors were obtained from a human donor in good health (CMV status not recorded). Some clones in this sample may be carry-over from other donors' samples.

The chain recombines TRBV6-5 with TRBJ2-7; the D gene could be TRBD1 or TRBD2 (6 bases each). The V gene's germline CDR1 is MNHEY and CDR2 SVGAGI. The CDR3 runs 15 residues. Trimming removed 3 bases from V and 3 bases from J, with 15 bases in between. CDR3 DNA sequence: TGTGCCAGCAGTTATTGGAGGGGGGCTCTCTACGAGCAGTACTTC. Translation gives CASSYWRGALYEQYF.

The CDR3 sequence: CASSEYPGSYNEQFF. CDR3 nucleotides: TGTGCCAGCAGTGAATATCCAGGCTCCTACAATGAGCAGTTCTTC. This chain connects TRBV6-1 to TRBJ2-1; D unresolved. Germline-derived CDR1 and CDR2 are MNHNS and SASEGT. The CDR3 extends over 15 amino acids. The V and J ends lost 2 bases and 0 bases respectively, with 8 bases between them.

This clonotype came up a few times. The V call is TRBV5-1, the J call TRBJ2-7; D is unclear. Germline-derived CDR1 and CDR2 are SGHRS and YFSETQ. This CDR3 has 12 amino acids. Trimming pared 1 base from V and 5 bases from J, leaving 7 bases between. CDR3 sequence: CASSLSRDEQYF. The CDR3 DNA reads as TGCGCCAGCAGCTTGAGTCGTGACGAGCAGTACTTC.

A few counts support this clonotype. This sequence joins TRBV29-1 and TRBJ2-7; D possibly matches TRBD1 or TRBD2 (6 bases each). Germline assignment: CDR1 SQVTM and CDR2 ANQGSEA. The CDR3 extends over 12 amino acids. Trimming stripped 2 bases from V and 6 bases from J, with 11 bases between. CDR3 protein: CSVEIGGGEQYV. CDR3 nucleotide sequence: TGCAGCGTTGAAATCGGGGGCGGCGAGCAGTACGTC.

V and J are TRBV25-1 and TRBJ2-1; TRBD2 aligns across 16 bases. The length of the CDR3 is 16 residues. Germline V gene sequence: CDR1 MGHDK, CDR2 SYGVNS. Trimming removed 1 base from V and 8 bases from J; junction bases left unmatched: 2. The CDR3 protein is CASSEWGTSGGDEQFF. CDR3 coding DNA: TGTGCCAGCAGTGAATGGGGGACTAGCGGGGGGGATGAGCAGTTCTTC.

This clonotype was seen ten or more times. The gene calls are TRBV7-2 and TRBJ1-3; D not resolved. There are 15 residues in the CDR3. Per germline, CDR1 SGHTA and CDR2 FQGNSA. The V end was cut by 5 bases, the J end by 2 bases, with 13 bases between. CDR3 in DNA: TGTGCCAGCAGCGTGGGCCGGGCGACTGGAAACACCATATATTTT. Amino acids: CASSVGRATGNTIYF.

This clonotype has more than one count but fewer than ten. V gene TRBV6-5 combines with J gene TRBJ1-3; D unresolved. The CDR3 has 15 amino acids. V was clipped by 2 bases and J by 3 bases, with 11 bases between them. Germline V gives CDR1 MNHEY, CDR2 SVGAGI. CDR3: CASSYAMGYGNTIYF. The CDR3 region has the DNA TGTGCCAGCAGTTACGCCATGGGGTATGGAAACACCATATATTTT.

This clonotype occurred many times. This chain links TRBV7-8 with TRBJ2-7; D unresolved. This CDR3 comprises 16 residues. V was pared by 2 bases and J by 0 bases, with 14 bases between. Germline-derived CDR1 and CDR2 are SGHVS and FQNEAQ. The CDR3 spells CASSLKRALSSYEQYV. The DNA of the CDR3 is TGTGCCAGCAGCTTAAAGCGAGCCCTGAGCTCCTACGAGCAGTACGTC.

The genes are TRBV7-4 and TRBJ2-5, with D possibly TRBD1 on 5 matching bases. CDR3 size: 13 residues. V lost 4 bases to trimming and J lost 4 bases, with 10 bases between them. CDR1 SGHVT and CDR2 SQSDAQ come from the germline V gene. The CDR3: CASSSRQTETQYF. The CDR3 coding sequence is TGTGCCAGCAGCTCGAGACAGACAGAGACCCAGTACTTC. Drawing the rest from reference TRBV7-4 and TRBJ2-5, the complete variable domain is GAGVSQSPRYKVAKRGRDVALRCDSISGHVTLYWYRQTLGQGSEVLTYSQSDAQRDKSGRPSGRFSAERPERSVSTLKIQRTEQGDSAVYLCASSSRQTETQYFGPGTRLLVL.

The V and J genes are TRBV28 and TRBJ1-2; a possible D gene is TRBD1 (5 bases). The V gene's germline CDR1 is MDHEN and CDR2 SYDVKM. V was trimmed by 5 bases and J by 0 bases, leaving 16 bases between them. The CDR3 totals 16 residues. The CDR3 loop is CASSSQGAGANYGYTF. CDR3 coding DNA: TGTGCCAGCAGTAGTCAGGGCGCGGGGGCTAACTATGGCTACACCTTC.

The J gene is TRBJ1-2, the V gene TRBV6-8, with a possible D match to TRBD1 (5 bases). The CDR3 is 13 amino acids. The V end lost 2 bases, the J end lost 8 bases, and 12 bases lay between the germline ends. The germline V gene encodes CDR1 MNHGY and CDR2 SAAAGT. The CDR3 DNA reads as TGTGCCAGCAGTTACGGCAGGGTGCGAGGCTACACCTTC. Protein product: CASSYGRVRGYTF.

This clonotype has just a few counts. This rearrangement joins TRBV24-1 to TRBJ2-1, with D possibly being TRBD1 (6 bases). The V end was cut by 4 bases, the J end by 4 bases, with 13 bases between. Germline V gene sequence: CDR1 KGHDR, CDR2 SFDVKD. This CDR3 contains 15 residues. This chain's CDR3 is CATSDGDKFYNEQFF. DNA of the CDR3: TGTGCCACCAGTGACGGGGACAAATTTTACAATGAGCAGTTCTTC.

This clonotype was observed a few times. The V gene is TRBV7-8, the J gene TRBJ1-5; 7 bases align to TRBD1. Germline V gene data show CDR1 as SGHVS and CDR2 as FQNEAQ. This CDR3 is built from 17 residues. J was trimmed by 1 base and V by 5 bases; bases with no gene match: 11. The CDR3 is CASSDRQGPPSNQPQHF. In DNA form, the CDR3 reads TGTGCCAGCAGCGACCGACAGGGTCCCCCGAGCAATCAGCCCCAGCATTTT.

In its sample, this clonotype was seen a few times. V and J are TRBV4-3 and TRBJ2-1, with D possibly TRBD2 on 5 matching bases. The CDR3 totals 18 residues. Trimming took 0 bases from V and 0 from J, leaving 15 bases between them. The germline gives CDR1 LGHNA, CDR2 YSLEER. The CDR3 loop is CASSQEALRASSYNEQFF. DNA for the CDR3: TGCGCCAGCAGCCAAGAGGCCTTGAGGGCGAGCTCCTACAATGAGCAGTTCTTC.

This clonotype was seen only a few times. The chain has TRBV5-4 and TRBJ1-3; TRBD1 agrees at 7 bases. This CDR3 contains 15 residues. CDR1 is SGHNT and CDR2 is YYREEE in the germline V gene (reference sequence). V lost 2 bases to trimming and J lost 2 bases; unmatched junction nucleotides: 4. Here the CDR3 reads CASSFGTAPGNTIYF. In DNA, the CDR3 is TGTGCCAGCAGCTTTGGGACAGCACCTGGAAACACCATATATTTT.